Listed here are 3 T cell receptor beta chains from one sample, sequenced in a study of blood T cell repertoires in COVID-19 (dated by TCRdb to 2018 to 2021). Preparation of the library involved the immunoSEQ multiplex PCR assay. TCRdb's version of the immuneACCESS table is confined to in-frame rearrangements and falls short of the full clone set. An unresolved V gene accounts for under half of the shortfall where checked; the remainder is of unknown origin. This sample is represented by 80,000 to 95,000 clones; 88% of them were singletons. The top ten hold more than 5.5% of the sample. Sequencing was done on a sample of peripheral blood. Receptors originate from a man in his sixties or seventies with acute or convalescent COVID-19.

This chain links TRBV5-6 with TRBJ1-5; perhaps TRBD1 as D (5 bases). This CDR3 region has 14 residues. Germline V CDR1 and CDR2: SGHDT, YYEEEE. V was trimmed by 4 bases and J by 0 bases, leaving 8 bases between them. CDR3 amino acids: CASSADSSNQPQHF. The CDR3 DNA sequence: TGTGCCAGCAGCGCAGACAGTAGCAATCAGCCCCAGCATTTT.

This clone has only one observation. The chain combines TRBV6-6 with TRBJ2-3; TRBD2 agrees at 10 bases. The germline gives CDR1 MNHNY, CDR2 SVGAGI (reference sequence). J gave up 3 bases and V 5 bases, and 8 bases lay outside the gene matches. CDR3 length equals 16 residues. CDR3 bases: TGTGCCAGCAGTGCACCCTCTAGCGGGAGTACAGATACGCAGTATTTT. The encoded protein is CASSAPSSGSTDTQYF.

The chain carries TRBV5-1 and TRBJ2-7; 8 nucleotides line up with TRBD1. The CDR3 loop spans 16 amino acids. J was trimmed by 2 bases and V by 2 bases; bases with no gene match: 9. Germline-derived CDR1 and CDR2 are SGHRS and YFSETQ. Written as DNA, the CDR3 is TGCGCCAGCAGCTTAAATACCGGGACAGGCACCTACGAGCAGTACTTC. Amino acids: CASSLNTGTGTYEQYF.